The text below deals with one T cell receptor beta chain. Its antigen is still unknown. An end of the junction does not agree with germline; a read error may underlie this. The source of the sample is a study of T cell repertoires in cytomegalovirus infection. The germline gives CDR1 SGHVS, CDR2 FNYEAQ. This CDR3 has 14 residues. Points from the study as a whole: HLA-C-restricted CMV-specific TCR beta clonotypes prevailed in the ex vivo response.

TCRdb re-derived calls from the reads in MiXCR, one entry per CDR3 protein. The data contain more than 400,000 distinct CDR3 sequences, less than 30% of them seen just once; the ten biggest clones take up less than 15%. This TCR was recovered from a human donor in good health (CMV status not recorded). Some clones in this sample may be carry-over from other donors' samples. Source material: PBMCs. V gene TRBV7-6 combines with J gene TRBJ2-1; TRBD1 matches at 9 bases. The CDR3 sequence: CASSLMTGGNEQFF. DNA for the CDR3: TGTGCTAGCAGCTTAATGACAGGGGGTAATGAGCAGTTCTTC.